The 12 T cell receptor beta chains presented below share a single source sample, sequenced in a study of cytomegalovirus exposure and HLA in healthy donors. The PCR was carried out with 60 Vbeta primers and 13 Jbeta primers. TCRdb's table, derived via immunoSEQ multiplex PCR, lists solely in-frame clones and lacks some. This table holds roughly 120,000 clones, roughly two thirds found once. The specimen was PBMCs. These receptors were collected from a man younger than 35 in good health and CMV-seropositive.

The chain couples TRBV10-3 to TRBJ1-1; 10 bases agree with TRBD1. This CDR3 comprises 13 residues. Germline V lookup: CDR1 ENHRY, CDR2 SYGVKD. J was trimmed by 4 bases and V by 6 bases; bases with no gene match: 2. DNA of the CDR3: TGTGCCATCAGCCGGACAGGGGGCACTGAAGCTTTCTTT. As protein: CAISRTGGTEAFF.

This chain uses TRBV7-3 with TRBJ2-7, with D possibly matching TRBD2 (5 bases). The CDR3 is 15 residues long. Germline V lookup: CDR1 SGHTA, CDR2 FQGTGA. V lost 1 base, J lost 7 bases, and 17 bases lay in between. The CDR3 spells CASSLRPAGKWEQYV. Here the CDR3 DNA reads TGTGCCAGCAGCTTAAGACCGGCGGGCAAGTGGGAGCAGTACGTC.

This clone was seen only once. This chain uses TRBV9 with TRBJ2-3, with TRBD2 matching over 9 bases. CDR1 SGDLS and CDR2 YYNGEE come from the germline V gene. V trimming: 4 bases; J trimming: 2 bases; junction bases outside the gene matches: 11. This CDR3 has 17 residues. CDR3 nucleotides: TGTGCCAGCAGCCCCTGGCTAGCGGGGAAACTCACAGATACGCAGTATTTT. It translates to CASSPWLAGKLTDTQYF.

The rearrangement links TRBV11-2 to TRBJ2-1, with 14 bases fitting TRBD2. This CDR3 contains 17 residues. V was pared by 5 bases and J by 4 bases, with 7 bases of the junction left unmatched. Germline values: CDR1 SGHAT, CDR2 FQNNGV. In DNA form, the CDR3 reads TGTGCCAGCAGCCCGTGGACTAGCGGGGGGTCTTACAATGAGCAGTTCTTC. The encoded protein is CASSPWTSGGSYNEQFF.

The chain carries TRBV2 and TRBJ2-7; D not certain. The germline gives CDR1 SNHLY, CDR2 FYNNEI. V shed 3 bases and J shed 4 bases, with 13 bases lying between them. The CDR3 is 14 residues long. The CDR3 DNA reads TGTGCCAGCAGTGATTTTTCCACAAATTACGAGCAGTACTTC. This encodes CASSDFSTNYEQYF.

The chain has TRBV7-2 and TRBJ2-6; D ambiguous. This CDR3 has 15 amino acids. The V gene's germline CDR1 is SGHTA and CDR2 FQGNSA. Trimming removed 4 bases from V and 4 bases from J, with 11 bases in between. This CDR3 reads CASSSTGAGANVLTF. In DNA, the CDR3 is TGTGCCAGCAGCTCCACGGGTGCCGGGGCCAACGTCCTGACTTTC.

The J gene is TRBJ2-6, the V gene TRBV5-6; maybe TRBD1 (5 bases). Trimming took 1 base from V and 0 from J, leaving 14 bases between them. This CDR3 has 18 amino acids. The germline V gene encodes CDR1 SGHDT and CDR2 YYEEEE. The CDR3 DNA sequence: TGTGCCAGCAGCTTGTTTCGTAAGGGGTCCTCTGGGGCCAACGTCCTGACTTTC. This encodes CASSLFRKGSSGANVLTF.

This clone occurred a few times. The V gene is TRBV4-1, the J gene TRBJ2-3, with unresolved D. Deletions cut 0 bases from V and 0 bases from J, with 4 bases between. This CDR3 is built from 14 residues. The germline V gene has CDR1 MGHRA and CDR2 YSYEKL. The DNA of the CDR3 is TGCGCCAGCAGCCAAGATGGCAGCACAGATACGCAGTATTTT. Its protein product is CASSQDGSTDTQYF.

The table lists this clone with a few counts. The chain joins TRBV9 to TRBJ1-6, with a possible D match to TRBD1 (5 bases). The CDR3 extends over 16 amino acids. Germline CDR1 SGDLS, CDR2 YYNGEE. The germline V and J ends were trimmed by 0 bases and 7 bases, with 14 bases remaining between them. The CDR3 here is CASSVAWGLGNSPLHF. In DNA, the CDR3 is TGTGCCAGCAGCGTAGCTTGGGGACTTGGGAATTCACCCCTCCACTTT.

The genes are TRBV5-4 and TRBJ1-1; no reliable D call. This CDR3 is 14 amino acids long. The germline CDR1 and CDR2 sequences are SGHNT and YYREEE (reference sequence). The V gene lost 2 bases and the J gene lost 4 bases, with 12 bases spanning the gap. The CDR3 DNA sequence: TGTGCCAGCAGCTTAGCCGGAGGGTTCACTGAAGCTTTCTTT. This encodes CASSLAGGFTEAFF. The whole variable domain, remainder taken from reference TRBV5-4 and TRBJ1-1, is ETGVTQSPTHLIKTRGQQVTLRCSSQSGHNTVSWYQQALGQGPQFIFQYYREEENGRGNFPPRFSGLQFPNYSSELNVNALELDDSALYLCASSLAGGFTEAFFGQGTRLTVV.

A few counts support this clone. The V call is TRBV5-1, the J call TRBJ1-1; 11 bases map to TRBD1. This CDR3 has 16 amino acids. Germline values: CDR1 SGHRS, CDR2 YFSETQ. The ends lost 4 bases at V and 2 bases at J; junction bases unmatched: 7. This CDR3 reads CASSPLRTGGNTEAFF. As DNA, the CDR3 is TGCGCCAGCAGCCCCTTAAGGACAGGGGGCAACACTGAAGCTTTCTTT.

The chain links TRBV5-4 to TRBJ2-5; 8 nucleotides match TRBD2. With 4 bases clipped from V and 4 bases from J, the junction kept 9 bases outside the gene matches. This CDR3 region has 15 residues. Germline V gene data show CDR1 as SGHNT and CDR2 as YYREEE (reference sequence). In DNA form, the CDR3 reads TGTGCCAGCAGCCCGGGGGGGACTAAAAGAGAGACCCAGTACTTC. The encoded protein is CASSPGGTKRETQYF. Variable domain in full (rest from reference TRBV5-4 and TRBJ2-5): ETGVTQSPTHLIKTRGQQVTLRCSSQSGHNTVSWYQQALGQGPQFIFQYYREEENGRGNFPPRFSGLQFPNYSSELNVNALELDDSALYLCASSPGGTKRETQYFGPGTRLLVL.